Below are 27 T cell receptor beta chains sequenced from a single sample in a study of T-cell reconstitution after alpha-beta-depleted transplantation in children. The library targeted TCRbeta and was prepared with unique molecular identifiers. TCRdb independently ran MiXCR on the PCR reads; one entry per CDR3 protein. The sample includes hundreds of thousands of distinct CDR3 sequences, about an eighth seen only once; the top ten take about 0.79%. The starting material was PBMCs, obtained before TCRalphabeta/CD19-depleted stem cell transplant. The receptors stem from a girl aged 2 to 10 with congenital amegakaryocytic thrombocytopenia, due to receive a stem cell transplant.

J is TRBJ1-2 and V is TRBV4-2; no clear D gene. CDR3 size: 13 residues. The germline V and J ends were trimmed by 3 bases and 2 bases, with 7 bases remaining between them. From germline, CDR1 is LGHNA and CDR2 YNFKEQ. CDR3 amino acids: CASSQLHNYGYTF. The CDR3 DNA reads TGTGCCAGCAGCCAGCTTCACAACTATGGCTACACCTTC.

This clonotype was seen only a few times. The rearrangement uses TRBV12-3 or TRBV12-4 and TRBJ2-2; D not certain. The CDR3 consists of 14 residues. The CDR3 loop is CVTTPIGDTGELFF. CDR3 in DNA: TGTGTTACGACTCCGATTGGAGACACCGGGGAGCTGTTTTTT.

This chain links TRBV6-6 with TRBJ2-1; either TRBD1 or TRBD2 may fit D (5 bases each). The CDR3 is 12 amino acids. The germline CDR1 and CDR2 sequences are MNHNY and SVGAGI (reference sequence). The germline V and J ends were trimmed by 10 bases and 9 bases, with 16 bases remaining between them. DNA of the CDR3: TGTGCCACACACGGTGGGGGTGTTGAGCAGTTCTTC. This encodes CATHGGGVEQFF.

This clonotype was recorded many times. The CDR3, as DNA: TGCAGTGCTAGAGATCGGGGCATAGGGTCACTAGCCAAAAACATTCAGTACTTC. It is translated as CSARDRGIGSLAKNIQYF. The V and J genes are TRBV20-1 and TRBJ2-4; D may match TRBD1 or TRBD2 (5 bases each). V was cut by 0 bases and J by 0 bases, with 18 bases left in between. This CDR3 has 18 amino acids. The germline CDR1 and CDR2 sequences are DFQATT and SNEGSKA (reference sequence).

In this sample, this clonotype turned up a few times. V is TRBV11-2 and J is TRBJ2-1, with 8 bases fitting TRBD1. From germline, CDR1 is SGHAT and CDR2 FQNNGV. J was trimmed by 10 bases and V by 3 bases; bases with no gene match: 5. The CDR3 extends over 13 amino acids. The CDR3 DNA reads TGTGCCAGCAGCTTCACAGGGGGAGAAGAGCAGTTCTTC. Its protein product is CASSFTGGEEQFF.

This clonotype was seen ten or more times. The chain employs TRBV7-9 and TRBJ2-2; possibly TRBD1 for D (6 bases). This CDR3 has 14 residues. Germline V gene lookup returns CDR1 SEHNR and CDR2 FQNEAQ (reference sequence). V was pared by 6 bases and J by 0 bases, with 8 bases between. The chain's CDR3 is CASRRTANTGELFF. The CDR3 DNA reads TGTGCCAGCAGACGGACAGCGAACACCGGGGAGCTGTTTTTT.

This clonotype was counted ten times or more. This sequence joins TRBV20-1 and TRBJ2-7; D is ambiguous. V was trimmed by 1 base and J by 2 bases, leaving 12 bases between them. CDR1 and CDR2 (germline): DFQATT, SNEGSKA (reference sequence). The length of the CDR3 is 14 residues. In nucleotides, the CDR3 is TGCAGTGCTAGAGGGTATAGAAAGACCTACGAGCAGTACTTC. Protein sequence: CSARGYRKTYEQYF.

This clonotype was counted many times. The rearrangement joins TRBV20-1 to TRBJ2-5; D is possibly TRBD2 (5 bases). Germline values: CDR1 DFQATT, CDR2 SNEGSKA (reference sequence). V lost 1 base and J lost 2, with 11 bases in between. The CDR3 is 14 amino acids. CDR3 protein: CSARVGEWQETQYF. The CDR3 bases are TGCAGTGCTAGAGTTGGGGAGTGGCAAGAGACCCAGTACTTC.

This clonotype was observed a handful of times. The chain employs TRBV7-2 and TRBJ2-5; no definite D call. With 3 bases removed from V and 3 bases from J, the gap between germline ends came to 14 bases. The CDR3 contains 15 residues. Germline CDR1 and CDR2: SGHTA and FQGNSA. CDR3 nucleotide sequence: TGTGCCAGCAGCTTGGGGTCCACTATAAAAGAGACCCAGTACTTC. Its protein product is CASSLGSTIKETQYF.

This chain connects TRBV7-9 to TRBJ2-5; possibly TRBD2 for D (5 bases). CDR1 and CDR2 from the germline V gene are SEHNR and FQNEAQ (reference sequence). The length of the CDR3 is 13 residues. The germline V and J ends were trimmed by 7 bases and 4 bases, with 13 bases remaining between them. CDR3: CASNSGLVETQYF. CDR3 nucleotides: TGTGCCAGCAACTCTGGACTCGTAGAGACCCAGTACTTC. Together with reference TRBV7-9 and TRBJ2-5, the CDR3 gives the full variable domain: DTGVSQNPRHKITKRGQNVTFRCDPISEHNRLYWYRQTLGQGPEFLTYFQNEAQLEKSRLLSDRFSAERPKGSFSTLEIQRTEQGDSAMYLCASNSGLVETQYFGPGTRLLVL.

This chain joins TRBV4-1 and TRBJ2-2; 7 bases map to TRBD1. Germline V gene data show CDR1 as MGHRA and CDR2 as YSYEKL. The CDR3 contains 16 residues. J was trimmed by 4 bases and V by 6 bases; bases with no gene match: 11. The CDR3 region is CASRRNRGEGTGELFF. The DNA for the CDR3 is TGCGCCAGCAGACGTAACAGGGGTGAGGGCACCGGGGAGCTGTTTTTT.

This clonotype was observed many times. This chain connects TRBV20-1 to TRBJ2-3; 12 nucleotides line up with TRBD2. The CDR3 is 18 amino acids. Germline V gene data show CDR1 as DFQATT and CDR2 as SNEGSKA (reference sequence). Losses at the gene ends were 0 bases for V and 2 bases for J; bases not matched to a gene: 9. CDR3 amino acids: CSARDRRGLAGATDTQYF. The CDR3 bases are TGCAGTGCTAGAGATCGGCGGGGACTAGCGGGCGCCACAGATACGCAGTATTTT.

This clonotype was counted many times. This chain joins TRBV5-1 and TRBJ2-7; 10 nucleotides line up with TRBD2. Trimming at V came to 3 bases and at J to 3 bases, leaving 3 bases not matched to a gene. The CDR3 contains 14 residues. The germline CDR1 and CDR2 sequences are SGHRS and YFSETQ. The CDR3 DNA reads as TGCGCCAGCAGCTCTACTAGCGGGATCTACGAGCAGTACTTC. It codes for CASSSTSGIYEQYF.

The chain joins TRBV20-1 to TRBJ1-2, with D unresolved. The germline V gene has CDR1 DFQATT and CDR2 SNEGSKA (reference sequence). This CDR3 spans 13 amino acids. The CDR3 region has the DNA TGCAGCGGCCGGCAGGCCTCGGGCTATGGCTACACCTTC. It encodes CSGRQASGYGYTF.

This clonotype was counted many times. In DNA, the CDR3 is TGCAGTGCTAGCTCTCCGGGACAGGATTACGAGCAGTACTTC. This codes for CSASSPGQDYEQYF. The chain joins TRBV20-1 to TRBJ2-7; 8 bases fit TRBD1. The CDR3 totals 14 residues. The germline CDR1 and CDR2 sequences are DFQATT and SNEGSKA (reference sequence). With V trimmed by 3 bases and J by 4 bases, 8 bases remained unmatched.

This clonotype showed up many times. V is TRBV9 and J is TRBJ2-2, with unresolved D. The germline CDR1 and CDR2 sequences are SGDLS and YYNGEE. Trimming left V 1 base short and J 6 bases short, with 4 bases between. There are 12 residues in the CDR3. The chain's CDR3 is CASSVLSGELFF. CDR3 bases: TGTGCCAGCAGCGTATTGTCCGGGGAGCTGTTTTTT.

Ten or more counts support this clonotype. The genes are TRBV12-3 or TRBV12-4 and TRBJ2-7, with TRBD2 matching over 7 bases. There are 15 residues in the CDR3. V trimming: 3 bases; J trimming: 5 bases; junction bases outside the gene matches: 10. Here the CDR3 DNA reads TGTGCCAGCAGTTTCGCTAGCGGTGCACTCGACGAGCAGTACTTC. It codes for CASSFASGALDEQYF.

This chain joins TRBV15 and TRBJ1-4, with 8 nucleotides matching TRBD1. Germline loops: CDR1 LNHNV, CDR2 YYDKDF (reference sequence). This CDR3 contains 15 residues. The ends lost 2 bases at V and 8 bases at J; junction bases unmatched: 7. CDR3 DNA sequence: TGTGCCACCAGCAGATCACAGGGGGGGAAAGAAAAACTGTTTTTT. Translated: CATSRSQGGKEKLFF.

This CDR3 reads CASSSQIYRGSGATDTQYF. CDR3 sequence (DNA): TGTGCCAGCAGCTCCCAGATTTACAGGGGAAGTGGAGCAACAGATACGCAGTATTTT. This chain joins TRBV11-1 and TRBJ2-3; TRBD1 aligns across 7 bases. CDR3 size: 19 residues. Germline CDR1 and CDR2: SGHAT and FQDESV (reference sequence). V lost 4 bases and J lost 3; bases outside the gene matches: 19.

This clonotype has at least ten counts. V and J are TRBV5-5 and TRBJ1-6; D is unresolved. The germline gives CDR1 SGHKS, CDR2 YYEKEE (reference sequence). V was clipped by 6 bases and J by 4 bases, with 11 bases between them. This CDR3 spans 14 amino acids. CDR3 sequence: CASNQVVYNSPLHF. The CDR3 DNA follows: TGTGCCAGCAACCAGGTCGTATATAATTCACCCCTCCACTTT.

This clonotype was detected a few times. The J gene is TRBJ2-1, the V gene TRBV5-1; D call uncertain. Trimming pared 2 bases from V and 8 bases from J, leaving 17 bases between. CDR3 length: 15 amino acids. Germline V lookup: CDR1 SGHRS, CDR2 YFSETQ. The CDR3 nucleotides read TGCGCCAGCAGCTTCCCAACCCGGAGATCTGATGAGCAGTTCTTC. It encodes CASSFPTRRSDEQFF.

This clonotype came up many times. The J gene is TRBJ1-4, the V gene TRBV20-1, with TRBD1 as a possible D gene (5 bases). This CDR3 contains 16 residues. V was shortened by 0 bases and J by 0 bases, with 11 bases between the two germline ends. The V gene's germline CDR1 is DFQATT and CDR2 SNEGSKA (reference sequence). In DNA, the CDR3 is TGCAGTGCTAGAGATCTTCAAGGGGCAACTAATGAAAAACTGTTTTTT. This gives the protein CSARDLQGATNEKLFF.

This chain connects TRBV10-2 to TRBJ1-5, with D possibly TRBD1 on 6 matching bases. V lost 4 bases to trimming and J lost 0 bases, with 19 bases between them. This CDR3 is 18 amino acids long. In germline, CDR1 is WSHSY, CDR2 SAAADI. CDR3 region: CASSGPLGRGGSNQPQHF. As DNA, the CDR3 is TGCGCCAGCAGTGGTCCTCTCGGGAGGGGGGGTAGCAATCAGCCCCAGCATTTT.

The genes are TRBV12-3 or TRBV12-4 and TRBJ2-3, with 12 nucleotides matching TRBD2. This CDR3 has 16 residues. V lost 7 bases, J lost 4 bases, and 9 bases stayed unmatched. DNA of the CDR3: TGTGCCAGCACCGCGGCTAGCGGGAGGGTGTCAGATACGCAGTATTTT. Amino acid sequence: CASTAASGRVSDTQYF.

This clonotype showed up just once. DNA for the CDR3: TGTGCCAGCAGGCAAGGGGGGGCGACCTACGAGCAGTACTTC. Protein sequence: CASRQGGATYEQYF. The genes are TRBV6-1 and TRBJ2-7, with D tentatively TRBD2 (7 bases). This CDR3 contains 14 residues. The germline V gene has CDR1 MNHNS and CDR2 SASEGT. V lost 6 bases, J lost 2 bases, and 14 bases lay in between.

The chain combines TRBV5-1 with TRBJ2-5; perhaps TRBD2 as D (6 bases). Trimming left V 6 bases short and J 1 base short, with 10 bases between. The CDR3 has 13 residues. CDR1 and CDR2 (germline): SGHRS, YFSETQ. Here the CDR3 DNA reads TGCGCCAGCACCAAAGCGGGCCAAGAGACCCAGTACTTC. This encodes CASTKAGQETQYF.

This clonotype was recorded at least ten times. The chain employs TRBV4-2 and TRBJ1-1, with D uncertain. This CDR3 contains 15 residues. Germline V lookup: CDR1 LGHNA, CDR2 YNFKEQ. Trimming left V 1 base short and J 4 bases short, with 13 bases between. The CDR3 sequence: CASSQVAPTGTEAFF. The CDR3 region has the DNA TGTGCCAGCAGCCAAGTGGCTCCCACGGGCACTGAAGCTTTCTTT.